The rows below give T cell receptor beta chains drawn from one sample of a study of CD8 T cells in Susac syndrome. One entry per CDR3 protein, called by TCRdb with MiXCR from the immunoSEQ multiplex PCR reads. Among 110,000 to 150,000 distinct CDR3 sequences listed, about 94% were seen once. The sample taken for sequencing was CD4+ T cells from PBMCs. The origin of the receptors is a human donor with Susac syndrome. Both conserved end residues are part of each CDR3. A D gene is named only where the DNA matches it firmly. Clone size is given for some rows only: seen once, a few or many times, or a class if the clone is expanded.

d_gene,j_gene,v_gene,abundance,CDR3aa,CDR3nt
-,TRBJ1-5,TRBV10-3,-,CAISEGLNQPQHF,TGTGCCATCAGTGAGGGCCTCAATCAGCCCCAGCATTTT
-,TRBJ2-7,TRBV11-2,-,CASSLAGPSYEQYF,TGTGCCAGCAGCTTGGCAGGCCCCTCCTACGAGCAGTACTTC
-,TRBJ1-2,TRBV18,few,CASSLDRGYTF,TGTGCCAGCTCTCTAGACAGAGGCTACACCTTC
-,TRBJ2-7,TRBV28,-,CASRLPGAYEQYF,TGTGCCAGCAGGCTCCCGGGAGCCTACGAGCAGTACTTC
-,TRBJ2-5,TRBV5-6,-,CASSSAATQYF,TGTGCCAGCAGCTCAGCGGCGACCCAGTACTTC
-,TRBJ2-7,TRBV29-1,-,CSVGVSHEQYF,TGCAGCGTTGGGGTATCCCACGAGCAGTACTTC
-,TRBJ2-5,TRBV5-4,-,CASSFSTEARETQYF,TGTGCCAGCAGCTTCTCCACTGAGGCTAGAGAGACCCAGTACTTC
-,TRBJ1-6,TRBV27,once,CASSFSDNSPLHF,TGTGCCAGCAGTTTCTCGGATAATTCACCCCTCCACTTT
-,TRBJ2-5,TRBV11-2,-,CASSFEPGLETQYF,TGTGCCAGCAGCTTCGAGCCAGGCTTGGAGACCCAGTACTTC
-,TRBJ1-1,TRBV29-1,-,CSVGRGPEAFF,TGCAGCGTTGGCAGGGGCCCTGAAGCTTTCTTT
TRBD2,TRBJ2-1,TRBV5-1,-,CASSLEPGTSSYNEQFF,TGCGCCAGCAGCTTGGAACCCGGGACTAGCTCCTACAATGAGCAGTTCTTC
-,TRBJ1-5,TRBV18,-,CASSPAGLQPQHF,TGTGCCAGCTCACCAGCAGGGCTGCAGCCCCAGCATTTT
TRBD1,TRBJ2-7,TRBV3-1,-,CASSSRTGRRYEQYF,TGTGCCAGCAGCTCCCGGACAGGGAGGAGGTACGAGCAGTACTTC
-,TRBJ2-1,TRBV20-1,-,CSADILDPEQFF,TGCAGTGCAGATATCCTCGATCCCGAGCAGTTCTTC
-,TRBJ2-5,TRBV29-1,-,CSVGGYRGEETQYF,TGCAGCGTTGGGGGGTATAGAGGGGAAGAGACCCAGTACTTC
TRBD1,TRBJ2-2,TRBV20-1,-,CSARDGTGFIPGELFF,TGCAGTGCTAGAGATGGGACAGGGTTTATACCCGGGGAGCTGTTTTTT
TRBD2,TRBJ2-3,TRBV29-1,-,CSASGSLDTQYF,TGCAGCGCTAGCGGGAGTCTAGATACGCAGTATTTT
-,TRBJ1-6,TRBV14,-,CASSPAWGDNSPLHF,TGTGCCAGCAGCCCCGCCTGGGGGGATAATTCACCCCTCCACTTT
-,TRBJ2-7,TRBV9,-,CASSVGTMVSYEQYF,TGTGCCAGCAGCGTTGGGACCATGGTCTCTTACGAGCAGTACTTC
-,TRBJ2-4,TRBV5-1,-,CASSAGQAKNIQYF,TGCGCCAGCAGCGCGGGACAGGCCAAAAACATTCAGTACTTC
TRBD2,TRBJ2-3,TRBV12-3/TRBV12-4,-,CASSLRTSGTTDTQYF,TGTGCCAGCAGTCTCAGGACTAGCGGTACCACAGATACGCAGTATTTT
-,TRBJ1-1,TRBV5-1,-,CASSLNAQWAEAFF,TGCGCCAGCAGCTTGAACGCCCAATGGGCTGAAGCTTTCTTT
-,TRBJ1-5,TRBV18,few,CASSPGADQPQHF,TGTGCCAGCTCACCCGGGGCCGATCAGCCCCAGCATTTT
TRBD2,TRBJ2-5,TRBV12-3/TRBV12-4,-,CASSLASGGAQETQYF,TGTGCCAGCAGTTTAGCTAGCGGGGGGGCCCAAGAGACCCAGTACTTC
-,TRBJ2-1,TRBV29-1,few,CSVLVYNEQFF,TGCAGCGTTTTGGTCTACAATGAGCAGTTCTTC
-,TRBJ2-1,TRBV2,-,CASSRTHNNNEQFF,TGTGCCAGCAGTCGAACCCACAACAACAATGAGCAGTTCTTC
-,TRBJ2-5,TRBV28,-,CASMFGAAGDNPHETQYF,TGTGCCAGCATGTTCGGGGCGGCCGGGGACAACCCCCACGAGACCCAGTACTTC
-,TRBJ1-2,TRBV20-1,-,CSAARTNYGYTF,TGCAGTGCAGCCCGTACGAACTATGGCTACACCTTC
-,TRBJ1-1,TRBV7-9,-,CASVGVSMNTEAFF,TGTGCCAGCGTAGGAGTTTCAATGAACACTGAAGCTTTCTTT
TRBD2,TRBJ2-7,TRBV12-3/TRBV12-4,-,CASSRRTSFDEQYF,TGTGCCAGCAGCCGAAGGACTAGCTTCGACGAGCAGTACTTC
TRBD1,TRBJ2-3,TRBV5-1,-,CASSYGQGADTQYF,TGCGCCAGCAGCTATGGACAGGGGGCAGATACGCAGTATTTT
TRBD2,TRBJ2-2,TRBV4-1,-,CASSRTGGGELFF,TGCGCCAGCAGCCGGACGGGGGGTGGGGAGCTGTTTTTT
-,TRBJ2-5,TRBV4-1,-,CASSRMGETQYF,TGCGCCAGCAGCCGGATGGGGGAGACCCAGTACTTC
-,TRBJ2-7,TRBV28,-,CASSLPGTIYEQYF,TGTGCCAGCAGTTTACCGGGTACGATCTACGAGCAGTACTTC
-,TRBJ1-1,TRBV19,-,CASTPTVMNTEAFF,TGTGCCAGTACCCCGACAGTTATGAACACTGAAGCTTTCTTT
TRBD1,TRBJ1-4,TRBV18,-,CASSPDRGTNEKLFF,TGTGCCAGCTCACCAGACAGGGGAACTAATGAAAAACTGTTTTTT
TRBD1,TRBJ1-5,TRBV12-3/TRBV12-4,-,CASSRQGQGNQPQHF,TGTGCCAGCAGTCGACAGGGTCAGGGCAATCAGCCCCAGCATTTT
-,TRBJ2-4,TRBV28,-,CASSSAPVPVQYF,TGTGCCAGCAGTTCGGCTCCCGTTCCGGTTCAGTACTTC
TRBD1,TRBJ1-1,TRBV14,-,CASSLLTDRANIEAFF,TGTGCCAGCAGCCTACTAACGGACAGGGCCAACATTGAAGCTTTCTTT
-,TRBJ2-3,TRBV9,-,CASSATGTRKSDTQYF,TGTGCCAGCAGCGCAACCGGGACCCGAAAATCAGATACGCAGTATTTT